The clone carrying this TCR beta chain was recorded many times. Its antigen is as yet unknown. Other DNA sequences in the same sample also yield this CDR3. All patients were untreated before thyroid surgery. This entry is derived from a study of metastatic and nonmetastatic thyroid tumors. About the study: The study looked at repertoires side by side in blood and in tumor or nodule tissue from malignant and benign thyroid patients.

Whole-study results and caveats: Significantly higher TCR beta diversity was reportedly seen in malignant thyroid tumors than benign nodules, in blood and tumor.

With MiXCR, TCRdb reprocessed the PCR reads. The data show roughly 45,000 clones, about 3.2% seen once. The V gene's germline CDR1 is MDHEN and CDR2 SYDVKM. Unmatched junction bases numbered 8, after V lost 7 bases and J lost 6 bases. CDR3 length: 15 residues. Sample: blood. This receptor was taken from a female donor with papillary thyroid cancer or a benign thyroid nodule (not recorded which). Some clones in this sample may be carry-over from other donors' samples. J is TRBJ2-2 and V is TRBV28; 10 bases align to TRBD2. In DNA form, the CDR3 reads TGTGCCAGCACCCAATTAGCGGGAGGAGCCGGGGAGCTGTTTTTT. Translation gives CASTQLAGGAGELFF. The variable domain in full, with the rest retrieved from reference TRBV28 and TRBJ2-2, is DVKVTQSSRYLVKRTGEKVFLECVQDMDHENMFWYRQDPGLGLRLIYFSYDVKMKEKGDIPEGYSVSREKKERFSLILESASTNQTSMYLCASTQLAGGAGELFFGEGSRLTVL.